This T cell receptor (beta chain) is from a study of human T cells and chemical hapten exposure. As for the study in general: Patches that contained 0.01% DPC were applied to the upper back and read at 6 days. Alopecia universalis, totalis or areata was present in patients who were mostly female.

The time point is: patch test 1, 2 weeks after DPC sensitization. Noted treatment: therapeutic diphenylcyclopropenone sensitization with weekly scalp DPC. From whole blood left unfractionated, total RNA was extracted. This clonotype was found many times. The CDR3 is 8 residues long. V was clipped by 0 bases and J by 10 bases, with 0 bases between them. From germline, CDR1 is DFQATT and CDR2 SNEGSKA (reference sequence). Source study methods: Between 23,224 and 690,600 TCRs appeared in each sample, and the median stood at 95,638. Each CDR3 protein is one row after TCRdb ran MiXCR on the RACE reads. The V and J calls reflect TCRdb's pipeline rather than the authors' work. The sample lists just under 350,000 distinct CDR3 sequences, roughly 6.9% seen once, with roughly 8% in the top ten.

The sequences come from whole blood, collected in connection with sensitization to the hapten diphenylcyclopropenone (DPC). This TCR was recovered from a young woman with alopecia areata. Some clones in this sample may be carry-over from other donors' samples. This chain links TRBV20-1 with TRBJ1-2; no clear D. CDR3 DNA sequence: TGCAGTGCTAGAGACTACACCTTC. Translated, it gives CSARDYTF.